This entry lists 32 T cell receptor beta chains sequenced from one sample in a study of blood T cell repertoires in COVID-19. This table comes from immunoSEQ multiplex PCR, and its TCRdb copy is limited to in-frame clones, with some not included. The sample includes about 150,000 clones, 75% to 90% of them seen just once. Input material: peripheral blood. The receptors here all came from a woman in her sixties with active COVID-19.

The chain employs TRBV27 and TRBJ1-5; D remains unclear. The CDR3 is made up of 13 amino acids. Trimming pared 3 bases from V and 6 bases from J, leaving 9 bases between. Germline CDR1 reads MNHEY; CDR2 reads SMNVEV (reference sequence). This CDR3 is CASSFGTGQPQHF. Here the CDR3 DNA reads TGTGCCAGCAGTTTCGGTACTGGTCAGCCCCAGCATTTT.

In its sample, this clone was seen once. V is TRBV18 and J is TRBJ1-1, with a tentative D call TRBD1 (6 bases). Germline-derived CDR1 and CDR2 are KGHSH and LQKENI. Between the trimmed V and J ends, which lost 1 base and 1 base, there was a span of 10 bases. The CDR3 loop spans 15 amino acids. This chain's CDR3 is CASSPRRQENTEAFF. DNA for the CDR3: TGTGCCAGCTCACCACGAAGACAGGAGAACACTGAAGCTTTCTTT.

The chain couples TRBV5-6 to TRBJ2-3, with TRBD1 identical over 8 bases. Germline V gene sequence: CDR1 SGHDT, CDR2 YYEEEE. The J segment lost 1 base and the V segment lost 2 bases, leaving 3 bases of the junction unmatched. The CDR3 is 15 amino acids. CDR3 in DNA: TGTGCCAGCAGCTTCACAGGGGGTGGCACAGATACGCAGTATTTT. It specifies CASSFTGGGTDTQYF.

This clone showed up just once. This chain uses TRBV2 with TRBJ2-1, with TRBD2 as a possible D gene (6 bases). The CDR3 has 15 amino acids. Germline V gene sequence: CDR1 SNHLY, CDR2 FYNNEI. The V gene lost 7 bases and the J gene lost 3 bases, with 16 bases spanning the gap. CDR3 bases: TGTGCCAGCACTGGGGCGGGGAGGTTCTACAATGAGCAGTTCTTC. Encoded protein: CASTGAGRFYNEQFF.

The chain carries TRBV28 and TRBJ2-7; tentative D call: TRBD2 (5 bases). Trimming took off 7 bases at V and 6 bases at J, with 25 bases between the two ends. Per the germline V gene, CDR1 is MDHEN and CDR2 is SYDVKM. This CDR3 spans 16 amino acids. The CDR3 nucleotides are TGTGCCAGCATAGAGGGTCCTCAGAGGATTTTGAGCGAGCAGTACTTC. Residues: CASIEGPQRILSEQYF. Full variable domain (rest looked up from reference TRBV28 and TRBJ2-7): DVKVTQSSRYLVKRTGEKVFLECVQDMDHENMFWYRQDPGLGLRLIYFSYDVKMKEKGDIPEGYSVSREKKERFSLILESASTNQTSMYLCASIEGPQRILSEQYFGPGTRLTVT.

This clone was recorded once. This chain uses TRBV18 with TRBJ2-1; 15 bases are a match to TRBD2. After removal of 3 bases from V and 6 bases from J, the junction contained 3 bases not matched to a gene. The germline CDR1 and CDR2 sequences are KGHSH and LQKENI. The CDR3 is 16 amino acids. The CDR3 loop reads CASSPRGLAGGNEQFF. As DNA, the CDR3 is TGTGCCAGCTCACCTAGGGGACTAGCGGGAGGCAATGAGCAGTTCTTC.

This chain connects TRBV19 to TRBJ1-1; D may be TRBD1 (5 bases). The V end was cut by 3 bases, the J end by 1 base, with 15 bases between. Germline V gives CDR1 LNHDA, CDR2 SQIVND (reference sequence). This CDR3 contains 16 residues. The CDR3 DNA reads as TGTGCCAGTAGTATCTTACAGGCCCAAGGGAACACTGAAGCTTTCTTT. It encodes CASSILQAQGNTEAFF.

The rearrangement uses TRBV5-1 and TRBJ2-3; TRBD2 aligns across 13 bases. Germline V gene sequence: CDR1 SGHRS, CDR2 YFSETQ. This CDR3 is built from 17 residues. Trimming removed 4 bases from V and 4 bases from J; junction bases left unmatched: 9. The CDR3 DNA reads as TGCGCCAGCAGCCGAGGACTAGCGGGAGTCCTATCAGATACGCAGTATTTT. Encoded protein: CASSRGLAGVLSDTQYF.

The gene calls are TRBV24-1 and TRBJ2-3; possibly TRBD2 for D (7 bases). CDR1 and CDR2 from the germline V gene are KGHDR and SFDVKD. The V end lost 6 bases, the J end lost 2 bases, and 14 bases lay between the germline ends. This CDR3 has 15 amino acids. CDR3 DNA: TGTGCCACCAGTCAGGGGACTACGAACACAGATACGCAGTATTTT. Translated, it gives CATSQGTTNTDTQYF.

The rearrangement uses TRBV4-1 and TRBJ2-2, with 8 nucleotides matching TRBD1. V shed 1 base, J shed 5 bases, and the junction held 0 bases outside the gene matches. The CDR3 sequence is 14 residues long. The germline V gene has CDR1 MGHRA and CDR2 YSYEKL. The CDR3 region has the DNA TGCGCCAGCAGCCAAGGGACAGGGACCGGGGAGCTGTTTTTT. Protein product: CASSQGTGTGELFF.

The genes are TRBV19 and TRBJ2-3; D perhaps matches TRBD1 (5 bases). V shed 5 bases and J shed 1 base, with 16 bases lying between them. Germline values: CDR1 LNHDA, CDR2 SQIVND (reference sequence). The CDR3 is 16 amino acids. CDR3 region: CASSSARVTRTDTQYF. DNA for the CDR3: TGTGCCAGTAGTTCTGCCAGGGTGACCCGCACAGATACGCAGTATTTT.

The chain joins TRBV5-1 to TRBJ2-1; 11 bases match TRBD2. The V gene end was trimmed by 5 bases and the J gene end by 6 bases; junction bases not matched to a gene: 7. This CDR3 spans 15 amino acids. Germline loops: CDR1 SGHRS, CDR2 YFSETQ. CDR3 in DNA: TGCGCCAGCAGGCCCACTAGCGGGGGATTCAATGAGCAGTTCTTC. Its translation is CASRPTSGGFNEQFF.

This chain's CDR3 is CASSSMSPGQGSYEQYF. CDR3 sequence (DNA): TGTGCCAGCAGCTCCATGTCGCCAGGACAGGGGTCCTACGAGCAGTACTTC. This chain joins TRBV7-2 and TRBJ2-7; 9 bases line up with TRBD1. With V trimmed by 4 bases and J by 1 base, 11 bases remained unmatched. The CDR3 runs to 17 residues. Looked up from germline, CDR1 is SGHTA and CDR2 is FQGNSA.

This chain joins TRBV5-3 and TRBJ2-7, with D unresolved. TRBV5-3 is recorded as an ORF, its role being uncertain. Deletions cut 0 bases from V and 2 bases from J, with 12 bases between. CDR3 size: 15 residues. The CDR3, as DNA: TGTGCCAGAAGCTTGGAACCCTACTGTGCCTACGAGCAGTACTTC. It yields the protein CARSLEPYCAYEQYF.

The chain has TRBV7-6 and TRBJ2-2; possible D gene TRBD2, 6 bases. The CDR3 contains 15 residues. With 5 bases removed from V and 1 base from J, the gap between germline ends came to 11 bases. Germline CDR1 reads SGHVS; CDR2 reads FNYEAQ. CDR3: CASSPAGRNTGELFF. CDR3 DNA sequence: TGTGCCAGCAGCCCGGCCGGGAGGAACACCGGGGAGCTGTTTTTT.

The chain employs TRBV2 and TRBJ2-3, with 8 bases aligning to TRBD2. CDR1 and CDR2 from the germline V gene are SNHLY and FYNNEI. This CDR3 has 17 amino acids. J lost 1 base, V lost 6 bases, and 12 bases had no gene match. The chain's CDR3 is CASRRWLSGTGTDTQYF. The DNA of the CDR3 is TGTGCCAGCAGGCGGTGGCTTAGCGGGACGGGCACAGATACGCAGTATTTT.

J is TRBJ2-7 and V is TRBV6-5, with 9 bases that match TRBD2. The V segment lost 7 bases and the J segment 3 bases; nucleotides outside the gene matches: 10. Germline assignment: CDR1 MNHEY and CDR2 SVGAGI. CDR3 length equals 15 residues. Here the CDR3 DNA reads TGTGCCAGCAAGATATTTAGCGGGAGTATCTACGAGCAGTACTTC. Translating gives CASKIFSGSIYEQYF.

J is TRBJ2-1 and V is TRBV7-3, with D possibly TRBD2 on 5 matching bases. The CDR3 covers 14 residues. Trimming cost V 4 bases and J 8 bases, with 15 bases left between them. CDR1 and CDR2 (germline): SGHTA, FQGTGA. The CDR3 bases are TGTGCCAGCAGCTCCGGACTCAGCTCCGATGAGCAGTTCTTC. It specifies CASSSGLSSDEQFF.

The gene calls are TRBV10-3 and TRBJ2-4, with TRBD1 identical over 10 bases. CDR1 and CDR2 from the germline V gene are ENHRY and SYGVKD. Unmatched junction bases numbered 7, after V lost 6 bases and J lost 8 bases. The CDR3 has 14 residues. The CDR3 bases are TGTGCCATCAGGGCCGGGACAGGGGTGGACATTCAGTACTTC. Translating gives CAIRAGTGVDIQYF.

For the CDR3, the DNA is TGTGCCAGCAGCCAAGATAATCGGGTTTTCTACAATGAGCAGTTCTTC. Protein product: CASSQDNRVFYNEQFF. V is TRBV3-1 (or the pseudogene TRBV3-2) and J is TRBJ2-1, with unresolved D. Germline V CDR1 and CDR2: LGHDT, YNNKEL (reference sequence). Deletions cut 0 bases from V and 3 bases from J, with 12 bases between. The CDR3 runs to 16 residues.

V gene TRBV7-9 combines with J gene TRBJ1-4; the match to TRBD1 covers 8 bases. V lost 4 bases, J lost 6 bases, and 4 bases stayed unmatched. The CDR3 is 14 amino acids. Germline V CDR1 and CDR2: SEHNR, FQNEAQ (reference sequence). The chain's CDR3 is CASSWTGRDEKLFF. CDR3 in DNA: TGTGCCAGCAGCTGGACAGGGAGGGATGAAAAACTGTTTTTT.

This chain uses TRBV29-1 with TRBJ2-5; 7 bases match TRBD2. CDR1 SQVTM and CDR2 ANQGSEA come from the germline V gene. With V trimmed by 3 bases and J by 4 bases, 8 bases remained unmatched. This CDR3 comprises 14 residues. CDR3 bases: TGCAGCGTTGACCCCCCCACGGGAGGAGAGACCCAGTACTTC. It yields the protein CSVDPPTGGETQYF.

The J gene is TRBJ2-7, the V gene TRBV7-2; 11 bases match TRBD2. CDR3 length: 16 amino acids. Looked up from germline, CDR1 is SGHTA and CDR2 is FQGNSA. Germline trimming cut 7 bases from V and 4 bases from J; bases unmatched to any gene: 12. CDR3 DNA: TGTGCCAGCACCCCAGCCCTAGCGGGAGGTCGATACGAGCAGTACTTC. It codes for CASTPALAGGRYEQYF.

The chain joins TRBV3-1 (or the pseudogene TRBV3-2) to TRBJ2-1, with 16 bases matching TRBD2. V lost 4 bases, J lost 9 bases, and 6 bases stayed unmatched. CDR1 LGHDT and CDR2 YNNKEL come from the germline V gene (reference sequence). The CDR3 covers 16 residues. The CDR3 DNA sequence: TGTGCCAGCAGCCCTATCGGGACTAGCGGGAGGGGTGAGCAGTTCTTC. Amino acid sequence: CASSPIGTSGRGEQFF.

J is TRBJ2-1 and V is TRBV18, with 10 bases aligning to TRBD2. Per the germline V gene, CDR1 is KGHSH and CDR2 is LQKENI. CDR3 size: 17 residues. Trimming at V came to 4 bases and at J to 5 bases, leaving 11 bases not matched to a gene. The chain's CDR3 is CASSLTLSGRGHNEQFF. The DNA for the CDR3 is TGTGCCAGCTCACTCACCTTAAGCGGGAGGGGTCACAATGAGCAGTTCTTC.

V gene TRBV5-1 combines with J gene TRBJ2-7; 10 nucleotides agree with TRBD1. This CDR3 region has 20 residues. J was trimmed by 0 bases and V by 2 bases; bases with no gene match: 17. From germline, CDR1 is SGHRS and CDR2 YFSETQ. The CDR3 here is CASSFLPLTRDRGPSYEQYF. The CDR3 bases are TGCGCCAGCAGCTTCCTCCCCCTAACCCGGGACAGGGGTCCCTCCTACGAGCAGTACTTC.

As DNA, the CDR3 is TGCGCCAGCAGCTTGTCGGGAGGGGGGTACCAAGAGACCCAGTACTTC. Protein sequence: CASSLSGGGYQETQYF. V gene TRBV5-1 combines with J gene TRBJ2-5; TRBD2 agrees at 8 bases. Germline assignment: CDR1 SGHRS and CDR2 YFSETQ. The CDR3 is 16 amino acids. The trim removed 1 base at V and 0 bases at J, leaving 5 bases unmatched.

The genes are TRBV6-6 and TRBJ2-7; 7 positions match TRBD1. Germline V gene sequence: CDR1 MNHNY, CDR2 SVGAGI (reference sequence). V dropped 4 bases and J dropped 7; count of bases not matched to a gene: 10. The CDR3 spans 14 residues. The CDR3 here is CASSLQGPGVEQYF. Here the CDR3 DNA reads TGTGCCAGCAGTTTACAGGGGCCTGGGGTGGAGCAGTACTTC.

The chain couples TRBV7-2 to TRBJ2-1; no firm D call. Deletions cut 3 bases from V and 8 bases from J, with 17 bases between. Germline values: CDR1 SGHTA, CDR2 FQGNSA. This CDR3 is 15 amino acids long. The CDR3 nucleotides read TGTGCCAGCAGCTTTTCCCATCTACAGACGTATGAGCAGTTCTTC. It codes for CASSFSHLQTYEQFF.

The rearrangement joins TRBV11-2 to TRBJ1-2; a weak D match, TRBD1 (5 bases). The germline V and J ends were trimmed by 5 bases and 4 bases, with 17 bases remaining between them. Germline V lookup: CDR1 SGHAT, CDR2 FQNNGV. The CDR3 is 15 amino acids. The chain's CDR3 is CASSPGGVLAYGYTF. CDR3 bases: TGTGCCAGCAGCCCGGGGGGGGTCCTGGCCTATGGCTACACCTTC.

V usage is TRBV29-1 and J usage is TRBJ2-3, with a possible D match to TRBD1 (5 bases). The CDR3 totals 13 residues. Germline loops: CDR1 SQVTM, CDR2 ANQGSEA. V gave up 7 bases and J gave up 2 bases, with 13 bases separating them. The CDR3 nucleotides read TGCAGCGGGAGACAGCACGCCACAGATACGCAGTATTTT. Translation gives CSGRQHATDTQYF.

The chain recombines TRBV7-8 with TRBJ2-3, with 7 bases lining up with TRBD2. V was clipped by 3 bases and J by 4 bases; unmatched bases: 16. Germline CDR1 and CDR2: SGHVS and FQNEAQ. The CDR3 has 18 residues. This CDR3 is CASSFDDPWRERPDTQYF. The CDR3, as DNA: TGTGCCAGCAGCTTTGACGACCCTTGGCGGGAGCGGCCAGATACGCAGTATTTT.